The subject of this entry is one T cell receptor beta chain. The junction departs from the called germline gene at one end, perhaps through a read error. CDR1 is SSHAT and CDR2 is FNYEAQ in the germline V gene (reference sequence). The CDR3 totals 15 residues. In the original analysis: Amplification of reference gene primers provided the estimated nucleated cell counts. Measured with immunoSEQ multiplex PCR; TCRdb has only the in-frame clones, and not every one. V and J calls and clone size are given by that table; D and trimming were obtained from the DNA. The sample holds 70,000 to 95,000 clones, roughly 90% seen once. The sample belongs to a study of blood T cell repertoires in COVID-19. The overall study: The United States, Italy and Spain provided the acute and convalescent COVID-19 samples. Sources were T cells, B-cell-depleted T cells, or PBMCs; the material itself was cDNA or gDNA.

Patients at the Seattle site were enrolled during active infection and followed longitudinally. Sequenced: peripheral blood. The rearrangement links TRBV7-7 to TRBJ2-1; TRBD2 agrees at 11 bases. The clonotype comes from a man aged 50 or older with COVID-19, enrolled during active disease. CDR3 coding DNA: TGTGCTAGCAGCCGTAGCGGGGGGGGTTACAATGAGCAGTTCTTC. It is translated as CASSRSGGGYNEQFF.